This T cell receptor beta chain was captured in a study of shared clonotypes between healthy human individuals (dated by TCRdb to the early 2020s). About the full investigation: The cohort comprised a couple of women and three men aged 18 to 49 years. To increase sequencing depth and limit assay-specific biases, TCR repertoire library preparation and sequencing were carried out by different laboratories using diverse techniques. Leukapheresis yielded between about 0.8 and 8.9 billion PBMCs per donor. To estimate repertoire size and how much clonotypes are shared between individuals, the study performed deep sequencing of blood TCR repertoires from roughly five healthy adults. Per donor, three plates each were used for CD4 naive and CD4 memory, two for CD8 naive, and one for CD8 memory. Overall results and qualifications from the work: Sampling was restricted to blood, and TCR repertoires in tissues likely differ from the TCR repertoires found in blood. Estimated clonotype richness was generally larger for naive than for memory subsets. Across four donors, approximately 4.6% of naive CD4, roughly 3.4% of naive CD8, about 2% of memory CD4, and approximately 0.4% of memory CD8 clonotypes were shared. Pairwise subsampling led to the expectation that sequencing depth would affect the degree of clonotype sharing among donors. Higher generation probabilities were observed for clonotypes shared by all four sorted-subset donors than for non-shared clonotypes. Even with the large sequencing depth, rarefaction of the sorted-subset datasets indicated that sequencing was incomplete. The genetic and exposure-history diversity represented was limited by the small number of donors.

CD8 naive samples were CD45RO-negative cells positively selected for CCR7, giving a CD45RA+CCR7+ population that excluded TemRA cells. Healthy HIV-negative adults with no recently reported acute infections or vaccinations were included as donors. Only Caucasian adults living in Nashville, Tennessee, USA were represented among the donors. After blood collection by leukapheresis, PBMCs were isolated using Ficoll-Histopaque density gradient centrifugation and then cryopreserved in the vapor phase of liquid nitrogen. Analytical flow cytometry was used to check the purity and quantity of every magnetically sorted T cell population. Genomic DNA was isolated from each sorted fraction and quantified by UV absorbance on a Nanodrop 2000c. There are 13 amino acids in the CDR3, from cysteine to phenylalanine inclusive. Only the CDR3 DNA is retained, 39 bases long and in frame from the first base. The germline V gene yields SGHTA for CDR1 and FQGTGA for CDR2. Trimming removed 6 bases from V and 1 base from J, leaving 9 bases between the germline ends.

Using the deep immunoSEQ assay, multiplex PCR amplified TCR CDR3 regions from genomic DNA. Genomic DNA extracted from each cell subset was distributed evenly over all wells of several immunoSEQ 96-well plates, and each plate served as one replicate. For sorted subsets, approximately 210 ng genomic DNA, equal to tens of thousands of T cell genomes, was loaded into each replicate PCR. Purified libraries were quantified with a Qubit 3.0 fluorometer, sized on a Bioanalyzer 2100, and re-quantified with the KAPA Library Quantification kit. Every immunoSEQ 96-well plate was sequenced on a separate single-read 150-cycle Illumina NextSeq 550 flow cell. In the source study's methods: Because the immunoSEQ output held only junctional sequences and lacked quality scores, the filtering could not match the filtering applied to full-length reads. Sequences were annotated with PyIR, a Python wrapper for IgBLAST v1.9, using IMGT germline references to assign V/J genes and CDR3. Reads were filtered out if the reads had weak V/J assignments (E-value above 1e-6), no CDR3, stop codons, out-of-frame junctions, or ambiguous translated residues. V3J clonotypes were defined as sequences sharing an identical inferred V gene, J gene, and CDR3 amino acid sequence. Percentage overlap between repertoires was calculated by dividing the number of shared unique clonotypes by the size of the smaller repertoire. RTK rarefaction, the Chao1 estimator, and Recon v2.1 estimates of unobserved clonotypes were used to assess repertoire richness. Generation probabilities for all TCRbeta clonotypes obtained by the gDNA method from several donors were computed using OLGA. TCRdb carries this immuneACCESS record with in-frame sequences only. Its versions omit some clonotypes, under half of them owing to an unresolved V gene in the studies checked, with the rest unexplained. That table is the source of V, J and clone size, and D and trimming were worked out from the DNA. This sample has around 1.9 million clones in its table, and 85% to 95% of those were observed once. Of the sample, roughly 1.7% is held by the ten largest clones.

About this clone itself: Its antigen specificity is not known. The sample holds no much larger clone one base away, and base qualities are not on file.

In this chain, TRBV7-3 is recombined with TRBJ1-1; a confident D gene designation cannot be given. Sequencing used naive CD8+ T cells from PBMCs. Per the publication, the cell subset or site label means: CD45RA+CCR7+. This clonotype originated in a young man in good health. Some clones in this sample may be carry-over from other donors' samples. The CDR3 region: CASRLDWNTEAFF. At the DNA level, the sequence is TGTGCCAGCAGATTGGACTGGAACACTGAAGCTTTCTTT.